The TCR beta chain described here comes from a study of CD8 T cells in acute hepatitis C reinfection. Sequencing was performed with immunoSEQ multiplex PCR; in TCRdb, only in-frame clones are kept and a portion is missing. The sample lists around 34,000 clones; approximately 87% were seen once. Documented time point: naive CD8 control sorted from an acute-time-point sample. V shed 1 base and J 8 bases; nucleotides not matched to a gene: 15. The CDR3 length is 17 residues. Looked up from germline, CDR1 is SEHNR and CDR2 is FQNEAQ (reference sequence). V usage is TRBV7-9 and J usage is TRBJ1-2; TRBD1 aligns across 8 bases. This TCR was sampled from a man aged 30 to 39 with chronic hepatitis C. Source material: naive CD8+ T cells from PBMCs. CDR3 residues: CASSLVGTGPLGGGYTF. DNA of the CDR3: TGTGCCAGCAGCTTAGTAGGGACAGGACCCCTCGGGGGAGGCTACACCTTC.